This record looks at one TCR beta chain sequence and its context. This table comes from immunoSEQ multiplex PCR, and its TCRdb copy is limited to in-frame clones, with some not included. The sample includes about 33,000 clones, roughly 84% seen only once; the top ten take 2% to 2.5%. The CDR3 has 18 residues. Germline V gives CDR1 SGHTA, CDR2 FQGNSA. The V gene end was trimmed by 1 base and the J gene end by 0 bases; junction bases not matched to a gene: 9. These data belong to a study of blood T cell repertoires in COVID-19. In the study overall: T cells, B-cell-depleted T cells, or PBMCs provided the cDNA or gDNA that served as material.

The TCR originated in a human donor in a cohort sampled during active COVID-19. This sequence joins TRBV7-2 and TRBJ2-5; 9 bases are shared with TRBD2. Sequencing was carried out using peripheral blood. For the CDR3, the DNA is TGTGCCAGCAGCTTAGTGTTAGCGGGGGACCCGTACCAAGAGACCCAGTACTTC. This codes for CASSLVLAGDPYQETQYF.